These 22 T cell receptor beta chains came from one sample sequenced in a study of blood T cell repertoires in COVID-19. The method was immunoSEQ multiplex PCR; TCRdb's version includes in-frame clones alone and lacks a portion of them. The repertoire includes roughly 200,000 clones, 75% to 90% of them detected once, and over 6.5% sits in the top ten. Sequenced: peripheral blood. The receptors were sampled from a woman between 40 and 50 years old with COVID-19, enrolled during active disease.

The sample holds one count of this clone. This chain connects TRBV5-1 to TRBJ2-3; 9 bases match TRBD1. There are 18 residues in the CDR3. In germline, CDR1 is SGHRS, CDR2 YFSETQ. The V segment lost 0 bases and the J segment 2 bases; nucleotides outside the gene matches: 10. The CDR3 DNA sequence: TGCGCCAGCAGCTTGGAGGGGACAGGGACCACCTACACAGATACGCAGTATTTT. Its translation is CASSLEGTGTTYTDTQYF.

This chain joins TRBV27 and TRBJ2-1, with TRBD2 as a possible D gene (7 bases). CDR1 and CDR2 (germline): MNHEY, SMNVEV (reference sequence). This CDR3 has 16 amino acids. V lost 3 bases to trimming and J lost 7 bases, with 19 bases between them. The CDR3 DNA sequence: TGTGCCAGCAGTTTTGGAATCACGAGGGGGGGTAATGAGCAGTTCTTC. Its translation: CASSFGITRGGNEQFF.

The chain joins TRBV7-2 to TRBJ2-5; 8 positions match TRBD2. Germline V lookup: CDR1 SGHTA, CDR2 FQGNSA. The CDR3 has 15 amino acids. After removal of 5 bases from V and 5 bases from J, the junction contained 10 bases not matched to a gene. CDR3 bases: TGTGCCAGCAGCCCCAGGACTAGCAGGGGTGAGACCCAGTACTTC. Translated: CASSPRTSRGETQYF.

This chain links TRBV5-1 with TRBJ2-7, with TRBD2 as a possible D gene (5 bases). The CDR3 totals 15 residues. The V end lost 4 bases, the J end lost 6 bases, and 20 bases lay between the germline ends. Germline V gives CDR1 SGHRS, CDR2 YFSETQ. The CDR3 sequence is CASSPRGASSREQYF. The DNA for the CDR3 is TGCGCCAGCAGCCCCCGTGGCGCTAGCTCGCGCGAGCAGTACTTC.

The chain has TRBV3-1 (or the pseudogene TRBV3-2) and TRBJ2-7; no reliable D call. CDR1 is LGHDT, CDR2 YNNKEL, per germline (reference sequence). V dropped 0 bases and J dropped 7 bases, with 13 bases sitting between them. The CDR3 has 14 residues. DNA for the CDR3: TGTGCCAGCAGCCAAGAGCCGGGTCTGAATGAGCAGTACTTC. Its protein is CASSQEPGLNEQYF.

This chain uses TRBV6-5 with TRBJ2-1; 9 bases line up with TRBD2. J was trimmed by 6 bases and V by 7 bases; bases with no gene match: 4. The germline V gene encodes CDR1 MNHEY and CDR2 SVGAGI. The CDR3 contains 13 residues. The DNA of the CDR3 is TGTGCCAGCACCGGGACTAGCCTCAATGAGCAGTTCTTC. This sequence encodes CASTGTSLNEQFF.

The chain couples TRBV9 to TRBJ2-7; D is unclear. The CDR3 loop spans 14 amino acids. Looked up from germline, CDR1 is SGDLS and CDR2 is YYNGEE. The germline V and J ends were trimmed by 4 bases and 5 bases, with 16 bases remaining between them. As DNA, the CDR3 is TGTGCCAGCAGCCGAAGAATCGGAGCCCACGAGCAGTACTTC. Amino acids: CASSRRIGAHEQYF.

This sequence joins TRBV6-5 and TRBJ2-7; D is perhaps TRBD2 (5 bases). Trimming cost V 6 bases and J 4 bases, with 10 bases left between them. Germline values: CDR1 MNHEY, CDR2 SVGAGI. The CDR3 sequence is 12 residues long. The CDR3 region is CASSARGYEQYF. The CDR3 DNA reads as TGTGCCAGCAGCGCGCGCGGGTACGAGCAGTACTTC.

The chain employs TRBV18 and TRBJ1-2; 8 bases are shared with TRBD1. V gave up 0 bases and J gave up 3 bases; unmatched junction bases: 6. Germline V gene lookup returns CDR1 KGHSH and CDR2 LQKENI. The CDR3 has 16 amino acids. CDR3 loop: CASSPPNRGADYGYTF. DNA of the CDR3: TGTGCCAGCTCACCACCTAACAGGGGGGCGGACTATGGCTACACCTTC.

The rearrangement uses TRBV3-1 (or the pseudogene TRBV3-2) and TRBJ2-7; 11 bases agree with TRBD2. V was pared by 4 bases and J by 0 bases, with 2 bases of the junction left unmatched. The CDR3 loop spans 15 amino acids. Looked up from germline, CDR1 is LGHDT and CDR2 is YNNKEL (reference sequence). CDR3 DNA: TGTGCCAGCAGCCCGACTAGCGGGGCCTCCTACGAGCAGTACTTC. Protein sequence: CASSPTSGASYEQYF.

The chain has TRBV19 and TRBJ1-1; D not resolved. Per germline, CDR1 LNHDA and CDR2 SQIVND (reference sequence). There are 14 residues in the CDR3. The ends were cut back, 3 bases at V and 1 base at J, with 9 bases in the middle. The CDR3 spells CASSMPLRNTEAFF. The CDR3 DNA follows: TGTGCCAGTAGTATGCCACTACGGAACACTGAAGCTTTCTTT.

V is TRBV6-6 and J is TRBJ1-3; 7 bases agree with TRBD1. The V segment lost 0 bases and the J segment 14 bases; nucleotides outside the gene matches: 7. CDR1 and CDR2 (germline): MNHNY, SVGAGI (reference sequence). The length of the CDR3 is 13 residues. CDR3 residues: CASSYSEGTVLYF. The CDR3 nucleotides are TGTGCCAGCAGTTACTCGGAAGGGACAGTTCTATATTTT.

This chain connects TRBV6-5 to TRBJ1-2, with D unresolved. Germline CDR1 and CDR2: MNHEY and SVGAGI. V lost 5 bases to trimming and J lost 8 bases, with 15 bases between them. The CDR3 is made up of 13 amino acids. This CDR3 reads CASSLNFRAGYTF. CDR3 DNA sequence: TGTGCCAGCAGTCTAAATTTCCGAGCCGGCTACACCTTC.

The gene calls are TRBV18 and TRBJ1-3; the D is unclear. The V end was cut by 0 bases, the J end by 0 bases, with 6 bases between. CDR3 length: 15 amino acids. The germline CDR1 and CDR2 sequences are KGHSH and LQKENI. The CDR3 sequence is CASSPPSLSGNTIYF. DNA of the CDR3: TGTGCCAGCTCACCACCTTCACTCTCTGGAAACACCATATATTTT.

J is TRBJ2-1 and V is TRBV13; TRBD2 matches 12 bases. V dropped 5 bases and J dropped 7; count of bases not matched to a gene: 3. Germline V gene data show CDR1 as PRHDT and CDR2 as FYEKMQ (reference sequence). The CDR3 sequence is 14 residues long. The CDR3 coding sequence is TGTGCCAGCAGCCTAGCGGGAGGGGGTAATGAGCAGTTCTTC. Amino acids: CASSLAGGGNEQFF.

The V call is TRBV18, the J call TRBJ1-5; the D gene is possibly TRBD1 (5 bases). The V gene lost 3 bases and the J gene lost 7 bases, with 19 bases spanning the gap. The CDR3 contains 16 residues. Germline V gene sequence: CDR1 KGHSH, CDR2 LQKENI. The CDR3 DNA reads as TGTGCCAGCTCACCGACTAGGACACCGACGTCCCAGCCCCAGCATTTT. Translating it yields CASSPTRTPTSQPQHF.

This chain uses TRBV6-5 with TRBJ2-1; no reliable D call. CDR1 and CDR2 from the germline V gene are MNHEY and SVGAGI. V dropped 7 bases and J dropped 9 bases, with 10 bases sitting between them. CDR3 length equals 11 residues. The CDR3 nucleotides are TGTGCCAGCACTTTGGAGATTGAGCAGTTCTTC. It yields the protein CASTLEIEQFF.

This chain joins TRBV6-4 and TRBJ1-6, with 10 bases identical to TRBD1. V gave up 2 bases and J gave up 5 bases; unmatched junction bases: 3. This CDR3 region has 16 residues. From germline, CDR1 is MRHNA and CDR2 SNTAGT. The CDR3 nucleotides are TGTGCCAGCAGTGACCGGGACAGGGGACATAATTCACCCCTCCACTTT. It yields the protein CASSDRDRGHNSPLHF.

This chain connects TRBV10-1 to TRBJ1-1; 7 bases align to TRBD1. V shed 6 bases, J shed 2 bases, and the junction held 6 bases outside the gene matches. Germline CDR1 reads WNHNN; CDR2 reads SYGVQD (reference sequence). The CDR3 length is 14 residues. This chain's CDR3 is CASSLGQANTEAFF. CDR3 coding DNA: TGCGCCAGCAGCCTTGGACAGGCTAACACTGAAGCTTTCTTT.

This chain uses TRBV5-6 with TRBJ2-1, with D hard to call. Per germline, CDR1 SGHDT and CDR2 YYEEEE. V was clipped by 0 bases and J by 9 bases, with 7 bases between them. This CDR3 has 12 amino acids. The CDR3 loop is CASSLGYVEQFF. For the CDR3, the DNA is TGTGCCAGCAGCTTGGGCTATGTTGAGCAGTTCTTC.

The chain joins TRBV24-1 to TRBJ1-1, with D perhaps TRBD1 (5 bases). The CDR3 consists of 11 residues. CDR1 and CDR2 from the germline V gene are KGHDR and SFDVKD. V shed 11 bases and J shed 11 bases, with 17 bases lying between them. CDR3 bases: TGTGCCAGCTGCCAGGGTCAAGATGCTTTCTTT. Its protein product is CASCQGQDAFF.

This chain joins TRBV27 and TRBJ1-2, with D unresolved. Germline CDR1 and CDR2: MNHEY and SMNVEV (reference sequence). Between the trimmed V and J ends, which lost 3 bases and 6 bases, there was a span of 11 bases. The length of the CDR3 is 13 residues. CDR3 protein: CASSFRQSHGYTF. The CDR3 DNA sequence: TGTGCCAGCAGTTTCAGGCAGAGCCATGGCTACACCTTC.